The 2 T cell receptor beta chains below all came from one sample that was sequenced in a study of CD8 T cells in ankylosing spondylitis. General study points: There was a TCR beta motif, made of several highly homologous variants, that appeared characteristic of ankylosing spondylitis blood.

TCRdb called the 5' RACE reads again in MiXCR, with one record for every CDR3 protein. The data hold about 460,000 distinct CDR3 sequences, with approximately 5% observed a single time. No antigen has been assigned to these receptors. Sequenced input: blood, either unsorted or a sorted T cell fraction (not recorded which). The receptors originated from a male donor with ankylosing spondylitis.

There are a few counts of this clonotype. The chain couples TRBV28 to TRBJ2-7; D is ambiguous. With 3 bases removed from V and 2 bases from J, the gap between germline ends came to 14 bases. The CDR3 spans 15 residues. Germline lookup yields CDR1 MDHEN and CDR2 SYDVKM. The DNA for the CDR3 is TGTGCCAGCAGTTTTTACGGCCCTGGCCCCTACGAGCAGTACTTC. Its protein product is CASSFYGPGPYEQYF.

The sample holds many counts of this clonotype. CDR3 in amino acids: CSANRGTYNSPLHF. Written as DNA, the CDR3 is TGCAGTGCTAACAGGGGAACCTATAATTCACCCCTCCACTTT. The genes are TRBV20-1 and TRBJ1-6; the match to TRBD1 covers 7 bases. V lost 4 bases and J lost 2; bases outside the gene matches: 2. The CDR3 spans 14 residues. The germline V gene has CDR1 DFQATT and CDR2 SNEGSKA (reference sequence).